This TCR beta chain originates from a study of blood T cell repertoires in COVID-19. On the study more broadly: Samples representing acute and convalescent COVID-19 were sourced from the United States, Italy and Spain. In each case, the material was cDNA or gDNA derived from T cells, B-cell-depleted T cells, or PBMCs.

Original data processing: The authors estimated nucleated cell counts from reference gene primer amplification. Assay: immunoSEQ multiplex PCR; the TCRdb copy retains only in-frame clones and omits some. V, J and clone size were drawn from that table, and D and trimming were deduced from the DNA. The repertoire has 150,000 to 200,000 clones, roughly 80% of them found once; the top ten carry over 2.5%. CDR3 length equals 17 residues. With V trimmed by 5 bases and J by 7 bases, 14 bases remained unmatched. Germline V CDR1 and CDR2: MNHEY, SMNVEV (reference sequence). The chain recombines TRBV27 with TRBJ2-1; 10 bases match TRBD1. The sequence derives from a human donor with acute or convalescent COVID-19. The donor label of this sample is uncertain. Sequencing was done on a sample of peripheral blood. The CDR3 DNA follows: TGTGCCAGCAGTCCCGACCGACAGGGGGCACGAAGGAATGAGCAGTTCTTC. Protein product: CASSPDRQGARRNEQFF.